The TCR beta chain under discussion was sequenced for a study of T-cell reconstitution after alpha-beta-depleted transplantation in children (dated by TCRdb to about 2016). In the study overall: The study quantitatively tracked T-cell immune reconstitution after TCRalphabeta/CD19-depleted allogeneic hematopoietic cell transplantation in children using TCR repertoire profiling.

The V and J ends are trimmed by 7 bases and 3 bases, leaving 10 bases between them. Reading from cysteine to phenylalanine, the CDR3 counts 13 amino acids. Only the CDR3 DNA stays, 39 bases, in frame from base 1. This clonotype has a count of ten or more. What antigen it recognizes has not been identified. Within one base of it there is no much larger clone, and no base qualities were kept. Libraries were prepared through PCR. For sequencing, an Illumina HiSeq 2500 was employed. Molecular barcoding was employed in the preparation of TCR libraries, with unique molecular identifiers being used to normalize TCRbeta repertoire quantification. Using fastp at Q25 and MiXCR, TCRdb reprocessed the public reads and kept productive beta chains. Entries are consolidated by CDR3 protein sequence, retaining the most common genes and DNA. The sample yields 450,000 to 500,000 distinct CDR3 sequences; approximately 12% were counted once. The ten largest clones represent more than 5.5% of the sample.

The clonotype was recovered from a human donor who donated a stem cell graft to a child with combined immunodeficiency. This chain joins TRBV12-3 or TRBV12-4 to TRBJ1-3; the D gene is unclear. Here the sequenced sample was PBMCs from the stem cell graft donor, taken from the stem cell graft. Here the CDR3 is given as CASNTPNGNTIYF. The sequenced DNA: TGTGCCAGCAACACTCCGAATGGAAACACCATATATTTT.